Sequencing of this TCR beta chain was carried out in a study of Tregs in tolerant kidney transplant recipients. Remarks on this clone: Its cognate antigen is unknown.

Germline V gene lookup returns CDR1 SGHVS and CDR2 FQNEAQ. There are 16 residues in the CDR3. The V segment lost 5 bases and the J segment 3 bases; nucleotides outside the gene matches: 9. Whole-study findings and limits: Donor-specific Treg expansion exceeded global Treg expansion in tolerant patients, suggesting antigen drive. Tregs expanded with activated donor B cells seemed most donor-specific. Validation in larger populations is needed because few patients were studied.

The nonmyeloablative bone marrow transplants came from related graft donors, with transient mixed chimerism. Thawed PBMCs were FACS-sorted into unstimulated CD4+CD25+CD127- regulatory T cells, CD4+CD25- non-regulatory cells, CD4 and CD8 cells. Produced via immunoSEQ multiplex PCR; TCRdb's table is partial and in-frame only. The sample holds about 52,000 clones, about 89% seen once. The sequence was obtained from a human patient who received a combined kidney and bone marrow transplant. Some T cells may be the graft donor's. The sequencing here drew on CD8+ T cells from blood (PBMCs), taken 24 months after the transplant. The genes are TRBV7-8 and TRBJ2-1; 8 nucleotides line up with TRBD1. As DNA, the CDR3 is TGTGCCAGCAGCACCGACCAGGGGGCGGTCTACAATGAGCAGTTCTTC. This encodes CASSTDQGAVYNEQFF.